These T cell receptor beta chains were read from a single sample in a study of blood T cell repertoires in COVID-19. Sequencing used immunoSEQ multiplex PCR; TCRdb keeps in-frame clones, though not all of them. This table holds around 64,000 clones, more than 80% found once. The material sequenced was peripheral blood. The receptors were sampled from a man aged 25-40 years with acute or convalescent COVID-19. Both conserved end residues are part of each CDR3. A D gene is named only where the DNA matches it firmly. Clone size is not always given. Where it is, it says once, few, many or a class for expanded clones.

J gene,clone size,D gene,V gene,CDR3 protein,CDR3 DNA
TRBJ1-4,NA,NA,TRBV19,CASSSIKEPGEKLFF,TGTGCCAGTAGTAGCATCAAGGAACCAGGGGAAAAACTGTTTTTT
TRBJ2-7,once,NA,TRBV5-4,CASSFPGTAYEQYF,TGTGCCAGCAGCTTCCCCGGGACTGCCTACGAGCAGTACTTC
TRBJ2-1,NA,NA,TRBV6-5,CASSYGGPHLDEQFF,TGTGCCAGCAGTTACGGGGGCCCCCATTTGGATGAGCAGTTCTTC
TRBJ2-3,NA,TRBD1,TRBV19,CASTGTGGVDTQYF,TGTGCCAGCACCGGGACAGGGGGTGTAGATACGCAGTATTTT
TRBJ1-6,NA,TRBD1,TRBV5-4,CASSLSPTGKNSPLHF,TGTGCCAGCAGCTTGAGCCCGACAGGGAAAAATTCACCCCTCCACTTT
TRBJ2-1,NA,NA,TRBV5-6,CASSYISEQFF,TGTGCCAGCAGCTACATATCTGAGCAGTTCTTC
TRBJ1-1,NA,NA,TRBV15,CATSGPDSGDTEAFF,TGTGCCACCAGCGGTCCCGACAGTGGGGACACTGAAGCTTTCTTT
TRBJ1-2,NA,NA,TRBV3-1/TRBV3-2,CASSLGTPYGYTF,TGTGCCAGCAGCCTAGGGACACCCTATGGCTACACCTTC
TRBJ1-2,NA,TRBD1,TRBV4-1,CASSTRTGYGYTF,TGCGCCAGCAGCACGCGGACAGGGTATGGCTACACCTTC
TRBJ2-3,NA,TRBD1,TRBV5-1,CASSYRQGSTDTQYF,TGCGCCAGCAGCTACCGACAGGGTAGCACAGATACGCAGTATTTT
TRBJ2-5,NA,TRBD1,TRBV24-1,CATSDHGTGQETQYF,TGTGCCACCAGTGATCACGGGACAGGCCAAGAGACCCAGTACTTC
TRBJ2-1,NA,NA,TRBV19,CASSIPLLRGRVPNEQFF,TGTGCCAGTAGTATCCCCCTGCTCAGGGGTAGGGTCCCGAATGAGCAGTTCTTC
TRBJ2-2,NA,TRBD1,TRBV9,CASSRQGGNTGELFF,TGTGCCAGCAGCCGACAGGGGGGGAACACCGGGGAGCTGTTTTTT
TRBJ2-5,NA,NA,TRBV15,CATSRDIGRRIQETQYF,TGTGCCACCAGCAGAGATATAGGTCGGAGAATCCAAGAGACCCAGTACTTC
TRBJ1-2,NA,NA,TRBV29-1,CSGRSGYYGYTF,TGCAGCGGAAGGAGTGGGTACTATGGCTACACCTTC
TRBJ1-2,few,TRBD1,TRBV5-1,CASSRTGGANGYTF,TGCGCCAGCAGCCGGACAGGGGGCGCGAATGGCTACACCTTC
TRBJ1-6,NA,TRBD1,TRBV2,CASRRQGRNSPLHF,TGTGCCAGCAGAAGACAGGGGCGGAATTCACCCCTCCACTTT
TRBJ1-5,once,NA,TRBV12-3/TRBV12-4,CASSLQGRQPQHF,TGTGCCAGCAGTTTACAGGGTCGGCAGCCCCAGCATTTT
TRBJ2-1,NA,TRBD2,TRBV7-3,CASSPDGASGFYNEQFF,TGTGCCAGCAGCCCCGACGGGGCTAGCGGATTTTACAATGAGCAGTTCTTC
TRBJ2-6,NA,NA,TRBV7-2,CASNSVRGFGANVLTF,TGTGCCAGTAATTCAGTGCGCGGGTTTGGGGCCAACGTCCTGACTTTC
TRBJ2-5,NA,NA,TRBV11-2,CASSPVKGAGETQYF,TGTGCCAGCAGCCCCGTGAAAGGGGCTGGAGAGACCCAGTACTTC
TRBJ2-2,few,NA,TRBV19,CASSIRLASGTSNTGELFF,TGTGCCAGTAGTATACGACTGGCTTCCGGGACATCGAACACCGGGGAGCTGTTTTTT
TRBJ2-5,NA,TRBD2,TRBV2,CASTRKRENQETQYF,TGTGCCAGCACCCGGAAGCGGGAAAACCAAGAGACCCAGTACTTC
TRBJ1-1,NA,NA,TRBV7-9,CASSLDSMIEAFF,TGTGCCAGCAGCTTGGACAGTATGATTGAAGCTTTCTTT
TRBJ1-4,NA,TRBD1,TRBV30,CAWDRDRGEKLFF,TGTGCCTGGGACCGGGACAGGGGTGAAAAACTGTTTTTT
TRBJ1-2,NA,NA,TRBV7-9,CATAAAMDGYTF,TGTGCCACCGCGGCCGCCATGGATGGCTACACCTTC
TRBJ1-2,NA,TRBD1,TRBV29-1,CSVAQPPGTGGRYGYTF,TGCAGCGTTGCCCAACCCCCCGGGACAGGGGGTCGGTATGGCTACACCTTC
TRBJ2-1,NA,TRBD1,TRBV15,CATSRSGQGYNEQFF,TGTGCCACCAGCAGATCTGGACAGGGCTACAATGAGCAGTTCTTC